This T cell receptor (beta chain) stems from a study of breast tumors, draining lymph nodes, adjacent tissues. TCRdb recomputed calls from the multiplex PCR reads with MiXCR, one row per CDR3 protein. The data hold a few hundred thousand distinct CDR3 sequences, with less than 45% observed a single time. Axillary draining lymph nodes of breast cancer patients supplied the node samples. The CDR3 sequence is 11 residues long. V was pared by 5 bases and J by 7 bases, with 8 bases between. Study outcomes and limitations: Tumor and nontumor repertoires were significantly more similar in luminal-like than in basal-like breast cancer. Tumor repertoires ranked between lymph nodes and nontumor tissue in diversity, with V and J gene preferences. Data fit most tumor T cells coming from lymph node, expanding in tumor.

With regard to this clonotype: The antigen remains undetermined.

This sequence joins TRBV12-3 or TRBV12-4 and TRBJ1-1; tentative D call: TRBD1 (5 bases). This clonotype originated in a female donor with breast cancer. Some clones in this sample may be carry-over from other donors' samples. Sequenced material: axillary lymph node tissue. CDR3 sequence: CASSLRGEAFF. CDR3 nucleotides: TGTGCCAGCAGTCTTAGGGGTGAAGCTTTCTTT.